The 5 T cell receptor beta chains listed next were all sequenced from one sample in a study of T cells after yellow fever vaccination. TCRdb passed the 5' RACE reads through MiXCR, listing each CDR3 protein once. The sample lists about 250,000 distinct CDR3 sequences, about 3.9% occurring once. The material was PBMCs, obtained 15 days after the yellow fever booster vaccination. The receptors here all came from a man aged 18 to 30 who received the YFV17D yellow fever vaccine.

This clonotype appeared many times. V usage is TRBV5-1 and J usage is TRBJ1-4; D may be TRBD1 (5 bases). V was shortened by 0 bases and J by 0 bases, with 9 bases between the two germline ends. The CDR3 extends over 16 amino acids. Germline loops: CDR1 SGHRS, CDR2 YFSETQ. CDR3 loop: CASSLGGTTTNEKLFF. The CDR3 bases are TGCGCCAGCAGCTTGGGAGGGACCACAACTAATGAAAAACTGTTTTTT.

This clonotype has a count of ten or more. CDR3: CASRPRSGGGGNEQFF. CDR3 sequence (DNA): TGTGCCAGCAGGCCCCGGTCGGGGGGCGGTGGCAATGAGCAGTTCTTC. The rearrangement joins TRBV12-3 or TRBV12-4 to TRBJ2-1; perhaps TRBD2 as D (7 bases). The CDR3 extends over 16 amino acids. V lost 6 bases and J lost 6, with 21 bases in between.

In this sample, this clonotype turned up many times. V gene TRBV3-1 combines with J gene TRBJ2-5, with D unresolved. Trimming removed 2 bases from V and 4 bases from J, with 11 bases in between. Looked up from germline, CDR1 is LGHDT and CDR2 is YNNKEL (reference sequence). The CDR3 is made up of 14 amino acids. CDR3 residues: CASSQSSRRETQYF. The CDR3 nucleotides are TGTGCCAGCAGCCAAAGCTCCAGGAGAGAGACCCAGTACTTC.

This clonotype was observed at least ten times. This chain links TRBV4-1 with TRBJ1-2, with a weak D call TRBD1 (5 bases). The CDR3 extends over 14 amino acids. Per germline, CDR1 MGHRA and CDR2 YSYEKL. Trimming took 2 bases from V and 3 from J, leaving 10 bases between them. The CDR3 nucleotides read TGCGCCAGCAGCCAACAGGGAACTTACTATGGCTACACCTTC. Protein: CASSQQGTYYGYTF.

Worth noting for this clonotype: It may be a read error: a sequence one base away is much more abundant. V is TRBV4-2 and J is TRBJ2-5, with D perhaps given as TRBD1 or TRBD2 (6 bases each). The CDR3 totals 15 residues. Looked up from germline, CDR1 is LGHNA and CDR2 is YNFKEQ. The CDR3 reads CASSQDLGGLKTRYF. The CDR3 DNA follows: TGTGCCAGCAGCCAAGATCTGGGGGGCCTGAAGACCCGGTACTTC.